One and the same sample provided the 11 T cell receptor beta chains below, sequenced in a study of Graves' ophthalmopathy and Graves' hyperthyroidism. Using RNA transcripts, the TCR beta CDR3 regions were amplified. HTBI-primed first-round RT-PCR preceded second-round multiplex PCR. TCRdb ran MiXCR on the multiplex PCR reads and lists one entry per CDR3 protein. The sample gives about 550,000 distinct CDR3 sequences, roughly 40% of which show up once; 3.5% to 5% is in the top ten. The material sequenced was peripheral blood or thyroid tissue (not recorded which). Receptor source: an adult man with Graves' hyperthyroidism.

The rearrangement uses TRBV29-1 and TRBJ1-2, with D possibly being TRBD1 (5 bases). This CDR3 spans 12 amino acids. CDR1 and CDR2 from the germline V gene are SQVTM and ANQGSEA. This CDR3 reads CRRGVTGYGYTF. Here the CDR3 DNA reads TGCAGGAGAGGGGTCACGGGTTATGGCTACACCTTC.

This chain links TRBV3-1 with TRBJ2-7; no definite D call. This CDR3 spans 13 amino acids. Trimming cost V 2 bases and J 6 bases, with 11 bases left between them. The germline gives CDR1 LGHDT, CDR2 YNNKEL (reference sequence). CDR3 amino acids: CASSQFRGGEQYF. CDR3 bases: TGTGCCAGCAGCCAATTCAGAGGCGGCGAGCAGTACTTC.

Only a few counts were recorded for this clonotype. V gene TRBV3-1 combines with J gene TRBJ2-7, with 10 bases fitting TRBD2. V was clipped by 0 bases and J by 2 bases; unmatched bases: 10. The CDR3 is made up of 18 amino acids. Germline CDR1 reads LGHDT; CDR2 reads YNNKEL (reference sequence). CDR3 sequence (DNA): TGTGCCAGCAGCCAAGATCCCAGCGGGGGGGCCAGGGCCTACGAGCAGTACTTC. This translates into CASSQDPSGGARAYEQYF.

Written as DNA, the CDR3 is TGTGCCAGTAGTATACGAGGCGGGAGCAGCTCCTACGAGCAGTACTTC. Translated: CASSIRGGSSSYEQYF. The gene calls are TRBV19 and TRBJ2-7, with 7 bases identical to TRBD2. The CDR3 spans 16 residues. Germline V CDR1 and CDR2: LNHDA, SQIVND (reference sequence). With 2 bases clipped from V and 0 bases from J, the junction kept 7 bases outside the gene matches.

A single count supports this clonotype. The rearrangement links TRBV7-9 to TRBJ2-5, with D possibly TRBD2 on 7 matching bases. V was cut by 3 bases and J by 6 bases, with 14 bases left in between. Germline V gene lookup returns CDR1 SEHNR and CDR2 FQNEAQ (reference sequence). The CDR3 is 14 amino acids. The CDR3 coding sequence is TGTGCCAGCAGCTTGGGGGGGGGCCTCCAGACCCAGTACTTC. Translation gives CASSLGGGLQTQYF.

The rearrangement links TRBV5-8 to TRBJ2-7; D might be TRBD2 (5 bases). The CDR3 is 15 amino acids. The V end was cut by 5 bases, the J end by 3 bases, with 18 bases between. Germline CDR1 and CDR2: SGHTS and YDEGEE. DNA of the CDR3: TGTGCCAGCAGATCGGAGGCCCAGTTGCGCTACGAGCAGTACTTC. Its translation is CASRSEAQLRYEQYF. Variable domain in full (rest from reference TRBV5-8 and TRBJ2-7): EAGVTQSPTHLIKTRGQQATLRCSPISGHTSVYWYQQALGLGLQFLLWYDEGEERNRGNFPPRFSGRQFPNYSSELNVNALELEDSALYLCASRSEAQLRYEQYFGPGTRLTVT.

This clonotype came up many times. The V and J genes are TRBV4-1 and TRBJ1-1, with D hard to call. Trimming removed 0 bases at V and 2 bases at J, with 7 bases between. The germline CDR1 and CDR2 sequences are MGHRA and YSYEKL. The CDR3 loop spans 14 amino acids. The CDR3 DNA reads TGCGCCAGCAGCCAAGATTCGGTAAACACTGAAGCTTTCTTT. Translated: CASSQDSVNTEAFF.

This chain connects TRBV25-1 to TRBJ2-7; no clear D. V dropped 8 bases and J dropped 3 bases, with 20 bases sitting between them. CDR3 length: 15 amino acids. Germline V gene lookup returns CDR1 MGHDK and CDR2 SYGVNS. CDR3 loop: CASFYPDVLIYEQYF. The DNA for the CDR3 is TGTGCCAGCTTTTACCCGGACGTTCTAATCTACGAGCAGTACTTC.

This clonotype was counted many times. The chain is built from TRBV7-9 and TRBJ1-3, with D uncertain. Trimming shortened V by 4 bases and J by 0 bases, and 10 bases separated the two germline ends. The germline gives CDR1 SEHNR, CDR2 FQNEAQ (reference sequence). The CDR3 runs 15 residues. Here the CDR3 reads CASSSDRSSGNTIYF. The CDR3 region has the DNA TGTGCCAGCAGCTCGGACCGTTCCTCTGGAAACACCATATATTTT.

This clonotype has at least ten counts. This sequence joins TRBV6-2 or TRBV6-3 and TRBJ1-2, with D perhaps matching TRBD1 (6 bases). This CDR3 is 14 amino acids long. Germline CDR1 reads MNHEY; CDR2 reads SVGEGT. V gave up 2 bases and J gave up 4 bases, with 11 bases separating them. CDR3 sequence: CASSYGRGGYGYTF. The CDR3 region has the DNA TGTGCCAGCAGTTACGGCAGGGGAGGCTATGGCTACACCTTC.

This clonotype was recorded a few times. V gene TRBV6-6 combines with J gene TRBJ1-3; D remains ambiguous. Germline loops: CDR1 MNHNY, CDR2 SVGAGI (reference sequence). Trimming removed 2 bases from V and 0 bases from J, with 11 bases in between. The CDR3 loop spans 16 amino acids. The CDR3 loop is CASSYLRELSGNTIYF. Here the CDR3 DNA reads TGTGCCAGCAGTTACCTCCGGGAACTCTCTGGAAACACCATATATTTT.